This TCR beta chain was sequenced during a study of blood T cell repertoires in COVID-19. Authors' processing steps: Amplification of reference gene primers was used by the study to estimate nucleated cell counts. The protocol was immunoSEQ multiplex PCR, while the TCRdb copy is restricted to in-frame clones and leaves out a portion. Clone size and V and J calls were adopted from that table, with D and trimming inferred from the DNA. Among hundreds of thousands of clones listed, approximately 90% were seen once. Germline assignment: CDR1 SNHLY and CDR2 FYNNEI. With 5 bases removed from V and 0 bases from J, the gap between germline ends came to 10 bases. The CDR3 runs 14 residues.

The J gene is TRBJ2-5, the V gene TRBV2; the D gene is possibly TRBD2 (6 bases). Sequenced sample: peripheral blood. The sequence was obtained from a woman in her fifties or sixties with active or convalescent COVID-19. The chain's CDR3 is CASSFSGYQETQYF. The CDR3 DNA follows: TGTGCCAGCAGTTTTAGCGGATACCAAGAGACCCAGTACTTC. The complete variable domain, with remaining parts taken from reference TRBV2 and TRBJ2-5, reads EPEVTQTPSHQVTQMGQEVILRCVPISNHLYFYWYRQILGQKVEFLVSFYNNEISEKSEIFDDQFSVERPDGSNFTLKIRSTKLEDSAMYFCASSFSGYQETQYFGPGTRLLVL.